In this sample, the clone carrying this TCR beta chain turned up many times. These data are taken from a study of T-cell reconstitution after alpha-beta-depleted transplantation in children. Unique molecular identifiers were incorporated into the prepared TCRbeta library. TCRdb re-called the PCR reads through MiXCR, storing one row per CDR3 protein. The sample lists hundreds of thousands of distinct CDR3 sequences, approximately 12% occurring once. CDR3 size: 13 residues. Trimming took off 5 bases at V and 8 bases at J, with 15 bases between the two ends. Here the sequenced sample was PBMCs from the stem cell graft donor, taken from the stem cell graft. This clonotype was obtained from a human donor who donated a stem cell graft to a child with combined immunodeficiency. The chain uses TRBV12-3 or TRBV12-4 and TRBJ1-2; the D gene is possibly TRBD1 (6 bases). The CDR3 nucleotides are TGTGCCAGCAGTCTTACAGGGTCAGGCGGCTACACCTTC. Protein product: CASSLTGSGGYTF.